Each of the 9 T cell receptor beta chains below was sequenced from the same sample in a study of glioma-infiltrating T cells after dendritic cell vaccination. Time point given: after dendritic cell vaccination, including at tumor progression/relapse. Assay: immunoSEQ multiplex PCR; the TCRdb copy retains only in-frame clones and omits some. The repertoire holds roughly 62,000 clones, with roughly 80% as singletons. Material: blood, obtained after dendritic cell vaccination. Receptors originate from a human donor with glioblastoma.

Written as DNA, the CDR3 is TGTGCCAGCAGCTTAGATGAGGGATCCTACGAGCAGTACTTC. Protein: CASSLDEGSYEQYF. The chain recombines TRBV7-6 with TRBJ2-7, with D maybe TRBD2 (5 bases). The CDR3 has 14 amino acids. Germline values: CDR1 SGHVS, CDR2 FNYEAQ. V lost 1 base to trimming and J lost 1 base, with 8 bases between them. Complete variable domain (other parts from reference TRBV7-6 and TRBJ2-7): GAGVSQSPRYKVTKRGQDVALRCDPISGHVSLYWYRQALGQGPEFLTYFNYEAQQDKSGLPNDRFSAERPEGSISTLTIQRTEQRDSAMYRCASSLDEGSYEQYFGPGTRLTVT.

The chain recombines TRBV6-5 with TRBJ1-5; D is perhaps TRBD1 (6 bases). V was cut by 8 bases and J by 5 bases, with 19 bases left in between. Germline V lookup: CDR1 MNHEY, CDR2 SVGAGI. The CDR3 contains 15 residues. The CDR3 reads CASGRGERYYQPQHF. The CDR3 bases are TGTGCCAGCGGGAGGGGGGAGAGGTACTATCAGCCCCAGCATTTT.

In its sample, this clone was seen a few times. Written as DNA, the CDR3 is TGCGCCAGCAGCCTTCTCCGGGAGAACACTGAAGCTTTCTTT. Its translation: CASSLLRENTEAFF. V and J are TRBV5-1 and TRBJ1-1; no firm D call. The germline V gene encodes CDR1 SGHRS and CDR2 YFSETQ. This CDR3 contains 14 residues. Trimming left V 4 bases short and J 1 base short, with 11 bases between.

The genes are TRBV6-1 and TRBJ2-3, with 7 nucleotides matching TRBD2. This CDR3 has 18 residues. Germline V gives CDR1 MNHNS, CDR2 SASEGT. Losses at the gene ends were 3 bases for V and 0 bases for J; bases not matched to a gene: 12. The CDR3 DNA sequence: TGTGCCAGCAGTGAGAGTCCTTTACTAGCGCATAGCACAGATACGCAGTATTTT. It encodes CASSESPLLAHSTDTQYF.

V gene TRBV5-6 combines with J gene TRBJ1-2, with D uncertain. Trimming left V 3 bases short and J 4 bases short, with 10 bases between. CDR1 is SGHDT, CDR2 YYEEEE, per germline. The CDR3 sequence is 13 residues long. The CDR3 coding sequence is TGTGCCAGCAGCTCCGGAGGTAGCTATGGCTACACCTTC. As protein: CASSSGGSYGYTF.

The chain links TRBV11-2 to TRBJ1-2, with TRBD1 matching over 7 bases. Trimming cost V 3 bases and J 1 base; bases outside gene matches: 17. The CDR3 contains 19 residues. CDR1 is SGHAT, CDR2 FQNNGV, per germline. The CDR3 DNA follows: TGTGCCAGCAGCTTGGGCCCGGCGGACAGGCCGTCCATTAACTATGGCTACACCTTC. It is translated as CASSLGPADRPSINYGYTF. The full variable domain, completed using reference TRBV11-2 and TRBJ1-2, is EAGVAQSPRYKIIEKRQSVAFWCNPISGHATLYWYQQILGQGPKLLIQFQNNGVVDDSQLPKDRFSAERLKGVDSTLKIQPAKLEDSAVYLCASSLGPADRPSINYGYTFGSGTRLTVV.

This clone was seen a few times. V and J are TRBV6-6 and TRBJ1-2; D might be TRBD1 (6 bases). V was clipped by 6 bases and J by 1 base, with 9 bases between them. Germline CDR1 and CDR2: MNHNY and SVGAGI (reference sequence). CDR3 length: 13 residues. The CDR3 reads CASRQGFNYGYTF. DNA for the CDR3: TGTGCCAGCAGACAGGGTTTTAACTATGGCTACACCTTC.

The chain carries TRBV5-6 and TRBJ1-6; D unclear. Trimming took 1 base from V and 3 from J, leaving 8 bases between them. This CDR3 region has 15 residues. Germline CDR1 and CDR2: SGHDT and YYEEEE. The CDR3 DNA follows: TGTGCCAGCAGCTTGCTAGGTTTCTATAATTCACCCCTCCACTTT. As protein: CASSLLGFYNSPLHF.

The chain joins TRBV6-1 to TRBJ2-5; maybe TRBD1 (6 bases). The J call is uncertain, as TRBJ2-7 better fits the DNA end. CDR3 length equals 11 residues. The germline V gene encodes CDR1 MNHNS and CDR2 SASEGT. CDR3 amino acids: CASRDSYEQYF. The CDR3 DNA sequence: TGTGCCAGCAGGGACAGCTACGAGCAGTACTTC.